A selection of T cell receptor beta chains follows, all from one sample in a study of human thymus T cells. Assay: immunoSEQ multiplex PCR; the TCRdb copy retains only in-frame clones and omits some. Of under 150,000 clones listed, more than 90% are singletons. Specimen: thymus tissue. Receptors were obtained from a boy younger than two with a congenital heart defect but otherwise immunologically healthy. Both conserved end residues are part of each CDR3. The order of the fields is J gene, V gene, clone size, D gene, CDR3 protein, CDR3 DNA. D genes are given only for firm matches. Only some rows state a clone size, as once, few, many or a class for expanded clones.

TRBJ2-3	TRBV4-3	.	.	CASSQGVGSPRPDPQYF	TGCGCCAGCAGCCAAGGGGTGGGGTCCCCGAGGCCTGATCCGCAGTATTTT
TRBJ2-7	TRBV6-5	.	.	CASTDGGEQYF	TGTGCCAGCACCGACGGAGGCGAGCAGTACTTC
TRBJ2-7	TRBV28	.	.	CASSLWAGDHEQYF	TGTGCCAGCAGTTTATGGGCAGGGGACCACGAGCAGTACTTC
TRBJ2-7	TRBV15	.	.	CATSHALTETPYEQYF	TGTGCCACCAGCCACGCCCTAACAGAGACTCCCTACGAGCAGTACTTC
TRBJ2-2	TRBV27	.	.	CASRRGKGTGELFF	TGTGCCAGCCGCCGGGGTAAGGGGACCGGGGAGCTGTTTTTT
TRBJ2-5	TRBV6-1	.	TRBD2	CASSGREVDTQYF	TGTGCCAGCAGTGGACGGGAGGTAGATACCCAGTACTTC
TRBJ1-3	TRBV28	once	.	CASTPTLGVRGRGNTIYF	TGTGCCAGCACCCCGACGCTCGGGGTCCGTGGACGGGGAAACACCATATATTTT
TRBJ1-4	TRBV5-6	.	TRBD1	CASSLRKGGRNEKLFF	TGTGCCAGCAGCCTCCGGAAAGGGGGCCGCAATGAAAAACTGTTTTTT
TRBJ2-3	TRBV4-1	.	.	CASSPARDLRGDTQYF	TGCGCCAGCAGCCCCGCTAGGGACCTCCGGGGAGATACGCAGTATTTT
TRBJ1-1	TRBV25-1	.	.	CASSVRLNTEAFF	TGTGCCAGCAGTGTCAGGTTGAACACTGAAGCTTTCTTT
TRBJ2-5	TRBV4-2	.	.	CASSQGGRGETQYF	TGTGCCAGCAGCCAAGGGGGGCGCGGAGAGACCCAGTACTTC
TRBJ2-5	TRBV6-1	.	.	CASRNRAQETQYF	TGTGCCAGCAGGAATCGGGCCCAAGAGACCCAGTACTTC
TRBJ2-5	TRBV7-2	.	.	CASSLRTIPETQYF	TGTGCCAGCAGCTTAAGGACCATCCCAGAGACCCAGTACTTC
TRBJ1-4	TRBV7-9	.	.	CASSPNGTRDEKLFF	TGTGCCAGCAGCCCCAACGGGACACGGGATGAAAAACTGTTTTTT
TRBJ2-4	TRBV14	once	TRBD2	CASSQTKLQAGDLAKNIQYF	TGTGCCAGCAGCCAAACGAAGTTACAGGCGGGGGACTTAGCCAAAAACATTCAGTACTTC
TRBJ1-6	TRBV27	.	TRBD1	CASSPQQGLYDSPLHF	TGTGCCAGCAGTCCCCAACAGGGGTTGTACGACTCACCCCTCCACTTT
TRBJ2-1	TRBV6-1	.	.	CASSDHSPTAEYEQFF	TGTGCCAGCAGTGATCACAGCCCGACGGCCGAATATGAGCAGTTCTTC
TRBJ2-2	TRBV7-3	.	TRBD2	CASSRTSGGPRTGELFF	TGTGCCAGCAGCCGGACTAGCGGGGGGCCTCGGACCGGGGAGCTGTTTTTT
TRBJ1-2	TRBV6-6	.	TRBD1	CASSSRDRENGYTF	TGTGCCAGCAGTTCCCGGGACAGAGAAAATGGCTACACCTTC
TRBJ2-2	TRBV5-1	once	.	CASSSAGETGELFF	TGCGCCAGCAGCTCCGCAGGGGAGACCGGGGAGCTGTTTTTT
TRBJ2-5	TRBV5-1	.	.	CASSNRYQETQYF	TGCGCCAGCAGCAACAGGTACCAAGAGACCCAGTACTTC
TRBJ2-3	TRBV9	.	.	CASSEALGGLDTDTQYF	TGTGCCAGCAGCGAGGCCCTCGGCGGACTGGACACAGATACGCAGTATTTT
TRBJ1-1	TRBV5-3	.	.	CARSQQGADAEAFF	TGTGCCAGAAGCCAGCAAGGGGCGGACGCTGAAGCTTTCTTT
TRBJ2-7	TRBV6-1	.	.	CASRSGEQYF	TGTGCCAGTCGTTCAGGCGAGCAGTACTTC
TRBJ1-4	TRBV28	.	.	CASSLPEASNEKLFF	TGTGCCAGCAGTTTGCCGGAGGCCTCTAATGAAAAACTGTTTTTT
TRBJ2-5	TRBV7-2	.	.	CASSMGGLETQYF	TGTGCCAGCAGCATGGGGGGCTTGGAGACCCAGTACTTC
TRBJ1-2	TRBV5-6	.	.	CASSPPLDYGYTF	TGTGCCAGCAGCCCCCCCCTAGACTATGGCTACACCTTC
TRBJ2-2	TRBV5-1	once	.	CASSLVSGENTGELFF	TGCGCCAGCAGCTTGGTATCGGGGGAGAACACCGGGGAGCTGTTTTTT
TRBJ1-1	TRBV5-5	.	.	CASSLAGRMNTEAFF	TGTGCCAGCAGCTTGGCGGGACGGATGAACACTGAAGCTTTCTTT
TRBJ1-5	TRBV28	.	.	CASRLLGVLGNQPQHF	TGTGCCAGCAGGTTGTTGGGGGTATTGGGCAATCAGCCCCAGCATTTT
TRBJ2-4	TRBV5-1	.	.	CASSQLGLAKNIQYF	TGCGCCAGCAGCCAACTTGGGCTAGCCAAAAACATTCAGTACTTC
TRBJ2-1	TRBV7-2	once	TRBD1	CASSFTGAGAVGQFF	TGTGCCAGCAGCTTTACAGGGGCTGGGGCGGTTGGGCAGTTCTTC
TRBJ1-1	TRBV30	.	.	CAWAMGRLNTEAFF	TGTGCCTGGGCCATGGGACGCCTGAACACTGAAGCTTTCTTT
TRBJ1-2	TRBV20-1	.	.	CSASRGGGYTF	TGCAGTGCTAGTAGGGGAGGTGGCTACACCTTC
TRBJ2-3	TRBV27	.	TRBD2	CASSLFQTSGGEADTQYF	TGTGCCAGCAGTTTATTCCAGACTAGCGGGGGGGAGGCAGATACGCAGTATTTT
TRBJ2-7	TRBV18	.	TRBD1	CASSPGQVSSYEQYF	TGTGCCAGCTCACCGGGACAGGTTAGCTCCTACGAGCAGTACTTC
TRBJ1-2	TRBV30	once	.	CAWSVRSRHNYGYTF	TGTGCCTGGAGTGTACGCTCGAGACACAACTATGGCTACACCTTC
TRBJ1-5	TRBV4-1	.	.	CASSQDLTERQPQHF	TGCGCCAGCAGCCAAGATTTAACAGAGCGTCAGCCCCAGCATTTT
TRBJ2-1	TRBV2	.	TRBD2	CASNAGGHRWHEQFF	TGTGCCAGCAACGCGGGGGGGCATCGGTGGCATGAGCAGTTCTTC
TRBJ1-2	TRBV7-9	.	.	CASSPPAF	TGTGCCAGCAGCCCCCCCGCCTTC
TRBJ2-1	TRBV11-3	.	.	CASSSWTDPPEQFF	TGTGCCAGCAGCTCCTGGACCGACCCCCCTGAGCAGTTCTTC
TRBJ1-3	TRBV7-8	.	TRBD1	CASSSRGQGEGNTIYF	TGTGCCAGCAGCTCCCGGGGACAGGGGGAAGGAAACACCATATATTTT
TRBJ2-1	TRBV27	.	TRBD2	CASSPGGYSYNEQFF	TGTGCCAGTAGCCCGGGGGGATATAGCTACAATGAGCAGTTCTTC
TRBJ2-4	TRBV4-2	.	.	CASSQVDSGGQAKNIQYF	TGTGCCAGCAGCCAAGTCGATTCCGGGGGGCAGGCCAAAAACATTCAGTACTTC
TRBJ2-7	TRBV18	.	TRBD1	CASSLRDRDYEQYF	TGTGCCAGCTCTCTCCGGGACAGGGACTACGAGCAGTACTTC
TRBJ2-7	TRBV30	once	TRBD1	CAWGTGSSYEQYF	TGTGCCTGGGGGACAGGGAGCTCCTACGAGCAGTACTTC
TRBJ1-4	TRBV6-1	.	TRBD1	CASIVPGGNEKLFF	TGTGCCAGCATAGTCCCAGGGGGGAATGAAAAACTGTTTTTT
TRBJ2-5	TRBV29-1	.	.	CSDCRASGETQYF	TGCAGCGACTGCCGGGCTTCAGGAGAGACCCAGTACTTC